One sample yielded the 28 T cell receptor beta chains listed below, sequenced in a study of blood T cell repertoires in COVID-19. The protocol was immunoSEQ multiplex PCR, while the TCRdb copy is restricted to in-frame clones and leaves out a portion. In the table there are some 240,000 clones, about 90% of which are singletons. The sample taken for sequencing was peripheral blood. The receptor set was obtained from a man between 60 and 70 years old with COVID-19, enrolled during active disease.

This chain uses TRBV30 with TRBJ2-2; weak D call: TRBD2 (6 bases). This CDR3 is 16 amino acids long. Looked up from germline, CDR1 is GTSNPN and CDR2 is SVGIG (reference sequence). V was cut by 3 bases and J by 3 bases, with 17 bases left in between. The CDR3 DNA is TGTGCCTGGAGCGCCGGCCCCAGGGAGGACACCGGGGAGCTGTTTTTT. Amino acids: CAWSAGPREDTGELFF. Based on the CDR3 plus reference TRBV30 and TRBJ2-2, the full variable domain is SQTIHQWPATLVQPVGSPLSLECTVEGTSNPNLYWYRQAAGRGLQLLFYSVGIGQISSEVPQNLSASRPQDRQFILSSKKLLLSDSGFYLCAWSAGPREDTGELFFGEGSRLTVL.

Here the CDR3 reads CAISPNNNQPQHF. DNA for the CDR3: TGTGCCATCAGCCCCAACAACAATCAGCCCCAGCATTTT. V and J are TRBV10-3 and TRBJ1-5; D unresolved. This CDR3 contains 13 residues. Germline-derived CDR1 and CDR2 are ENHRY and SYGVKD. V dropped 6 bases and J dropped 3 bases, with 9 bases sitting between them.

The chain employs TRBV2 and TRBJ2-2, with 13 bases fitting TRBD2. The germline CDR1 and CDR2 sequences are SNHLY and FYNNEI. This CDR3 is 15 amino acids long. V trimming: 5 bases; J trimming: 7 bases; junction bases outside the gene matches: 4. The CDR3 DNA sequence: TGTGCCAGCAGTCGGACTAGCGGGAGTATCGGGGAGCTGTTTTTT. It specifies CASSRTSGSIGELFF.

The rearrangement joins TRBV6-2 or TRBV6-3 to TRBJ1-2, with D possibly matching TRBD1 (5 bases). Per the germline V gene, CDR1 is MNHEY and CDR2 is SVGEGT. The V end was cut by 0 bases, the J end by 5 bases, with 16 bases between. The CDR3 length is 16 residues. In DNA, the CDR3 is TGTGCCAGCAGTTACTCGGGGCAGGGAAGCTGGTATGGCTACACCTTC. Protein: CASSYSGQGSWYGYTF.

This chain joins TRBV6-5 and TRBJ1-1, with D possibly being TRBD1 (5 bases). Germline-derived CDR1 and CDR2 are MNHEY and SVGAGI. The V gene lost 7 bases and the J gene lost 2 bases, with 14 bases spanning the gap. This CDR3 has 14 residues. This CDR3 is CASIPGGGNTEAFF. The CDR3 DNA sequence: TGTGCCAGCATCCCGGGCGGGGGAAACACTGAAGCTTTCTTT.

This chain connects TRBV5-4 to TRBJ2-1, with a tentative D call TRBD2 (5 bases). The CDR3 covers 16 residues. The V end was cut by 4 bases, the J end by 0 bases, with 14 bases between. Germline V lookup: CDR1 SGHNT, CDR2 YYREEE (reference sequence). CDR3 coding DNA: TGTGCCAGCAGCCCGGGGTCAACGAGCTCCTACAATGAGCAGTTCTTC. This sequence encodes CASSPGSTSSYNEQFF.

The chain carries TRBV10-2 and TRBJ1-6; 8 bases are a match to TRBD1. The V gene end was trimmed by 3 bases and the J gene end by 10 bases; junction bases not matched to a gene: 8. The CDR3 has 15 residues. CDR1 is WSHSY and CDR2 is SAAADI in the germline V gene. DNA for the CDR3: TGCGCCAGCAGTGATTCGGCAGGGGGCGACTCACCCCTCCACTTT. This sequence encodes CASSDSAGGDSPLHF.

J is TRBJ1-2 and V is TRBV6-2 or TRBV6-3; TRBD1 matches 11 bases. The CDR3 contains 16 residues. V trimming: 6 bases; J trimming: 2 bases; junction bases outside the gene matches: 8. In germline, CDR1 is MNHEY, CDR2 SVGEGT. The DNA for the CDR3 is TGTGCCAGCAGCCGGACAGGGGGCGCGGGGAACTATGGCTACACCTTC. This gives the protein CASSRTGGAGNYGYTF.

The chain uses TRBV4-2 and TRBJ2-2, with 7 bases matching TRBD2. V gave up 4 bases and J gave up 0 bases; unmatched junction bases: 14. Germline assignment: CDR1 LGHNA and CDR2 YNFKEQ. This CDR3 has 19 residues. CDR3 sequence (DNA): TGTGCCAGCAGCCTCTTACCCGGGGGGACTGGCGCGAACACCGGGGAGCTGTTTTTT. This translates into CASSLLPGGTGANTGELFF.

The gene calls are TRBV28 and TRBJ2-3; D is unresolved. This CDR3 is built from 17 residues. Germline CDR1 reads MDHEN; CDR2 reads SYDVKM. V was cut by 6 bases and J by 1 base, with 20 bases left in between. The CDR3 reads CASRETPEDLGTDTQYF. For the CDR3, the DNA is TGTGCCAGCAGAGAAACACCCGAGGATTTGGGCACAGATACGCAGTATTTT.

This sequence joins TRBV29-1 and TRBJ2-4; 8 bases map to TRBD1. CDR3 size: 12 residues. The germline CDR1 and CDR2 sequences are SQVTM and ANQGSEA. V shed 7 bases, J shed 8 bases, and the junction held 7 bases outside the gene matches. This CDR3 is CSARTGLDIQYF. In nucleotides, the CDR3 is TGCAGCGCTAGGACAGGGCTGGACATTCAGTACTTC.

In DNA form, the CDR3 reads TGTGCCAGCAGGAAACAGGGAATTTGGAGCAATCAGCCCCAGCATTTT. It codes for CASRKQGIWSNQPQHF. This chain uses TRBV28 with TRBJ1-5; the D gene is possibly TRBD1 (6 bases). The germline gives CDR1 MDHEN, CDR2 SYDVKM. Trimming shortened V by 6 bases and J by 1 base, and 16 bases separated the two germline ends. The length of the CDR3 is 16 residues.

In its sample, this clone was seen once. The CDR3 DNA sequence: TGTGCCAGTAATGGTCGGAGAGTGGACAGGGGGCTCGGGGACACTGAAGCTTTCTTT. It is translated as CASNGRRVDRGLGDTEAFF. The chain couples TRBV19 to TRBJ1-1, with 11 bases lining up with TRBD1. Germline values: CDR1 LNHDA, CDR2 SQIVND (reference sequence). The CDR3 is 19 amino acids. After removal of 7 bases from V and 3 bases from J, the junction contained 19 bases not matched to a gene.

V and J are TRBV7-2 and TRBJ1-3; tentative D call: TRBD1 (5 bases). Trimming took off 6 bases at V and 0 bases at J, with 24 bases between the two ends. The germline V gene has CDR1 SGHTA and CDR2 FQGNSA. The CDR3 covers 19 residues. The CDR3: CASRKIGRDSYFSGNTIYF. In nucleotides, the CDR3 is TGTGCCAGCAGAAAAATCGGCCGAGACAGCTATTTCTCTGGAAACACCATATATTTT.

This clone was recorded only once. The chain joins TRBV7-2 to TRBJ2-7; 9 bases align to TRBD2. Germline CDR1 SGHTA, CDR2 FQGNSA. The CDR3 sequence is 18 residues long. V shed 4 bases, J shed 3 bases, and the junction held 16 bases outside the gene matches. The CDR3 DNA sequence: TGTGCCAGCAGCTCCCAATCGGATACTAGCGGGCTCTACTACGAGCAGTACTTC. It yields the protein CASSSQSDTSGLYYEQYF.

V and J are TRBV18 and TRBJ2-1; the D gene is possibly TRBD2 (5 bases). Per germline, CDR1 KGHSH and CDR2 LQKENI. The CDR3 is 16 residues long. The V gene lost 0 bases and the J gene lost 0 bases, with 9 bases spanning the gap. The DNA for the CDR3 is TGTGCCAGCTCACCACCGAACGGGAACTCCTACAATGAGCAGTTCTTC. It translates to CASSPPNGNSYNEQFF.

The chain carries TRBV9 and TRBJ1-1; D possibly corresponds to TRBD1 (5 bases). The CDR3 consists of 13 residues. Trimming shortened V by 2 bases and J by 7 bases, and 12 bases separated the two germline ends. Germline-derived CDR1 and CDR2 are SGDLS and YYNGEE. In nucleotides, the CDR3 is TGTGCCAGCAGCGTGTACGACGGGGGTGAAGCTTTCTTT. The encoded protein is CASSVYDGGEAFF.

V gene TRBV7-2 combines with J gene TRBJ2-5; TRBD1 agrees at 7 bases. Germline lookup yields CDR1 SGHTA and CDR2 FQGNSA. This CDR3 is 14 amino acids long. The V gene end was trimmed by 3 bases and the J gene end by 0 bases; junction bases not matched to a gene: 1. In DNA, the CDR3 is TGTGCCAGCAGCTTGACAGGGCACCAAGAGACCCAGTACTTC. Amino acid sequence: CASSLTGHQETQYF.

This rearrangement joins TRBV28 to TRBJ1-6; no clear D. Trimming removed 6 bases at V and 3 bases at J, with 12 bases between. The CDR3 contains 15 residues. The germline V gene has CDR1 MDHEN and CDR2 SYDVKM. CDR3 sequence (DNA): TGTGCCAGCAGGGCTGCGCGGGGCTATAATTCACCCCTCCACTTT. Protein: CASRAARGYNSPLHF.

This clone was observed once. CDR3 bases: TGTGCCATCAGTGTGTTGGCTAGCGGGGGAGCTAACAATGAGCAGTTCTTC. Translating gives CAISVLASGGANNEQFF. The rearrangement uses TRBV10-3 and TRBJ2-1, with 10 bases matching TRBD2. The germline CDR1 and CDR2 sequences are ENHRY and SYGVKD. Trimming removed 4 bases from V and 5 bases from J; junction bases left unmatched: 11. CDR3 size: 17 residues.

The chain uses TRBV29-1 and TRBJ2-4; 7 bases line up with TRBD2. Germline V gives CDR1 SQVTM, CDR2 ANQGSEA. V was clipped by 4 bases and J by 3 bases; unmatched bases: 6. The CDR3 covers 14 residues. CDR3 DNA: TGCAGCGTTGGATCCGGGACTAACAAAAACATTCAGTACTTC. It translates to CSVGSGTNKNIQYF.

This rearrangement joins TRBV7-3 to TRBJ2-7, with TRBD2 matching 8 bases. The CDR3 has 14 residues. Trimming cost V 5 bases and J 5 bases; bases outside gene matches: 8. Germline CDR1 SGHTA, CDR2 FQGTGA. In DNA, the CDR3 is TGTGCCAGCAGCGTCGGACTAGCCCCTCACGAGCAGTACTTC. Translated, it gives CASSVGLAPHEQYF. Drawing the rest from reference TRBV7-3 and TRBJ2-7, the complete variable domain is GAGVSQTPSNKVTEKGKYVELRCDPISGHTALYWYRQSLGQGPEFLIYFQGTGAADDSGLPNDRFFAVRPEGSVSTLKIQRTERGDSAVYLCASSVGLAPHEQYFGPGTRLTVT.

For the CDR3, the DNA is TGTGCCACCAGCAGGGGGACTAGCGGGAGGCTGTCTTACGAGCAGTACTTC. As protein: CATSRGTSGRLSYEQYF. The chain combines TRBV15 with TRBJ2-7; 15 nucleotides match TRBD2. With V trimmed by 3 bases and J by 4 bases, 7 bases remained unmatched. The CDR3 is 17 amino acids. Germline CDR1 is LNHNV and CDR2 is YYDKDF (reference sequence).

This rearrangement joins TRBV4-2 to TRBJ2-7; TRBD1 is a possible D gene (6 bases). Germline values: CDR1 LGHNA, CDR2 YNFKEQ. The ends were cut back, 0 bases at V and 0 bases at J, with 15 bases in the middle. The CDR3 length is 17 residues. The CDR3 nucleotides read TGTGCCAGCAGCCAAGATGAAGGGGGACACAACTCCTACGAGCAGTACTTC. This sequence encodes CASSQDEGGHNSYEQYF.

This sequence joins TRBV9 and TRBJ2-1; D perhaps matches TRBD2 (6 bases). Per the germline V gene, CDR1 is SGDLS and CDR2 is YYNGEE. CDR3 length: 15 residues. V was shortened by 0 bases and J by 9 bases, with 16 bases between the two germline ends. Here the CDR3 DNA reads TGTGCCAGCAGCGTAGGTCCCATGGAGGAGGGTGAGCAGTTCTTC. Protein: CASSVGPMEEGEQFF.

This clone is a singleton in its sample. The rearrangement links TRBV12-5 to TRBJ2-5; TRBD1 agrees at 8 bases. The V gene's germline CDR1 is LGHNT and CDR2 FRNRAP. After removal of 0 bases from V and 5 bases from J, the junction contained 11 bases not matched to a gene. This CDR3 is built from 17 residues. The CDR3 here is CASGLVLGRGLGETQYF. In DNA, the CDR3 is TGTGCTAGTGGTTTGGTACTTGGCAGGGGGCTCGGGGAGACCCAGTACTTC.

The chain employs TRBV2 and TRBJ1-1, with D perhaps matching TRBD1 (5 bases). This CDR3 spans 15 amino acids. V was trimmed by 1 base and J by 8 bases, leaving 17 bases between them. Germline CDR1 is SNHLY and CDR2 is FYNNEI. In DNA form, the CDR3 reads TGTGCCAGCAGTGAAGTTCTACTGGGGCAGGTGGAAGCTTTCTTT. Translated: CASSEVLLGQVEAFF.

The rearrangement links TRBV6-6 to TRBJ1-2, with D unresolved. This CDR3 is built from 13 residues. Germline assignment: CDR1 MNHNY and CDR2 SVGAGI (reference sequence). V lost 5 bases to trimming and J lost 9 bases, with 16 bases between them. CDR3 DNA sequence: TGTGCCAGCAGTACCCCCATTAGCTTGAGCTACACCTTC. Translating gives CASSTPISLSYTF.